These T cell receptor beta chains were read from a single sample in a study of blood T cells in healthy people across ages. TCRdb reanalysed the 5' RACE reads using MiXCR and keeps one entry per CDR3 protein. The data hold 850,000 to 1,100,000 distinct CDR3 sequences, with less than 45% observed a single time. The sample comprised blood. These receptors were taken from a man aged 18-30 years in good health. The CDR3 runs from the conserved cysteine through the conserved F or W. The D gene is left open where the match is weak. Clone size, where shown, is once, few, many, or a class for clones that have expanded.

D	V	size	J	DNA	CDR3
.	TRBV10-3	few	TRBJ1-5	TGTGCCATCAGTGATGACCTGACGGGCAATCAGCCCCAGCATTTT	CAISDDLTGNQPQHF
TRBD2	TRBV4-2	few	TRBJ2-2	TGTGCCAGCAGCCCTACTAGCGGGGGGAACACCGGGGAGCTGTTTTTT	CASSPTSGGNTGELFF
.	TRBV5-1	few	TRBJ1-1	TGCGCCAGCAGCTTAGTCACACCAGCGGGAACTGAAGCTTTCTTT	CASSLVTPAGTEAFF
.	TRBV2	.	TRBJ2-7	TGTGCCAGCATAGCCGGATACGAGCAGTACTTC	CASIAGYEQYF
.	TRBV19	.	TRBJ1-5	TGTGCCAGTAGTTCCCAGGGGTGGCCTAGTCAGCCCCAGCATTTT	CASSSQGWPSQPQHF
.	TRBV4-3	.	TRBJ1-1	TGCGCCAGCAGTCCTAAGGGGAGTGGGAACACTGAAGCTTTCTTT	CASSPKGSGNTEAFF
.	TRBV25-1	few	TRBJ1-1	TGTGCCAGCGGGGCAGACACTGAAGCTTTCTTT	CASGADTEAFF
.	TRBV6-2/TRBV6-3	.	TRBJ2-5	TGTGCCAGCGGCCTTTCAAGGACCCAGTACTTC	CASGLSRTQYF
.	TRBV7-3	many	TRBJ2-3	TGTGCCAGCAGCACTGACAGCACAGATACGCAGTATTTT	CASSTDSTDTQYF
TRBD2	TRBV29-1	.	TRBJ2-1	TGCAGCGTTGATCCCCGGGGGGGACCCAATGAGCAGTTCTTC	CSVDPRGGPNEQFF
.	TRBV4-3	.	TRBJ2-5	TGCGCCAGCGGCCAAGATTATATCTCGTTGGAGACCCAGTACTTC	CASGQDYISLETQYF
.	TRBV9	.	TRBJ1-1	TGTGCCAGCAGCGCTCCCCCAGGTGTTGGGAGCGCGAACACTGAAGCTTTCTTT	CASSAPPGVGSANTEAFF
TRBD2	TRBV9	once	TRBJ2-2	TGTGCCAGCAGCCCATACACCTCAGCGGGGGGGCGTACCGGGGAGCTGTTTTTT	CASSPYTSAGGRTGELFF
TRBD1	TRBV9	.	TRBJ2-7	TGTGCCAGCAGCCCTCGGACAGGCGGCTACGGGCAGTACTTC	CASSPRTGGYGQYF
.	TRBV12-3/TRBV12-4	few	TRBJ1-1	TGTGCCAGCAGTTTTGGTTCCCGGGGGTGGAGGTACACTGAAGCTTTCTTT	CASSFGSRGWRYTEAFF
TRBD1	TRBV20-1	.	TRBJ1-2	TGCAGTGCTAGACTCGACAGGGGCATCAATGGCTACACCTTC	CSARLDRGINGYTF
.	TRBV25-1	.	TRBJ1-2	TGTGCCAGCAGGGATGGAAGAGGGGGAGATGGCTACACCTTC	CASRDGRGGDGYTF
.	TRBV7-3	.	TRBJ2-4	TGTGCCAGCAGCTTAACGGGGGGTAACAGGGATTTCCACTTC	CASSLTGGNRDFHF
.	TRBV4-1	.	TRBJ2-2	TGCGCCAGCAGCCAAGATGAGCACCCCGGGGAGCTGTTTTTT	CASSQDEHPGELFF
.	TRBV6-6	few	TRBJ1-1	TGTGCCAGCAGTTACGATGCAACGCCGGGAGCTTTCTTT	CASSYDATPGAFF